The rows below give T cell receptor beta chains drawn from one sample of a study of T-cell memory formation after mild COVID-19. From the 5' RACE reads, TCRdb called clonotypes with MiXCR, one entry per CDR3 protein. Here the sample spans 400,000 to 500,000 distinct CDR3 sequences, 20% being singletons. Material: PBMCs or a T cell subset sorted from them (not recorded which). These TCRs come from an adult woman who had mild COVID-19 (a few samples of this study predate the infection). Cell type and time point are not known. CDR3s include the opening cysteine and the closing phenylalanine or tryptophan. Each record gives: CDR3 protein, CDR3 DNA, D gene, V gene, J gene, clone size. A D gene is named only where the DNA matches it firmly. Clone size, where shown, is once, few, many, or a class for clones that have expanded.

CDR3 protein: CASSQVQEAHEQYF; CDR3 DNA: TGCGCCAGCAGCCAAGTACAGGAGGCCCACGAGCAGTACTTC; D gene: -; V gene: TRBV4-1; J gene: TRBJ2-7; clone size: -
CDR3 protein: CSASTDRVFLYGYTF; CDR3 DNA: TGCAGTGCTAGTACGGACAGAGTTTTCCTGTATGGCTACACCTTC; D gene: -; V gene: TRBV20-1; J gene: TRBJ1-2; clone size: few
CDR3 protein: CASSQDGAGLGNEQFF; CDR3 DNA: TGCGCCAGCAGCCAAGATGGAGCGGGATTGGGCAATGAGCAGTTCTTC; D gene: TRBD2; V gene: TRBV4-3; J gene: TRBJ2-1; clone size: few
CDR3 protein: CASSLVGRNQPQHF; CDR3 DNA: TGTGCCAGCAGCTTAGTGGGCAGGAATCAGCCCCAGCATTTT; D gene: -; V gene: TRBV7-9; J gene: TRBJ1-5; clone size: -
CDR3 protein: CASSLGLAPTYEQYF; CDR3 DNA: TGTGCCAGCAGTTTAGGACTAGCTCCGACCTACGAGCAGTACTTC; D gene: TRBD2; V gene: TRBV12-3/TRBV12-4; J gene: TRBJ2-7; clone size: -
CDR3 protein: CASRGHGAETQYF; CDR3 DNA: TGTGCCAGCAGAGGGCACGGGGCGGAGACCCAGTACTTC; D gene: -; V gene: TRBV12-3/TRBV12-4; J gene: TRBJ2-5; clone size: -
CDR3 protein: CASSLVRVGETQYF; CDR3 DNA: TGTGCCAGCAGCTTAGTAAGGGTGGGAGAGACCCAGTACTTC; D gene: -; V gene: TRBV7-2; J gene: TRBJ2-5; clone size: many
CDR3 protein: CASSQDFVSTDTQYF; CDR3 DNA: TGTGCCAGCAGCCAAGATTTCGTTAGCACAGATACGCAGTATTTT; D gene: -; V gene: TRBV14; J gene: TRBJ2-3; clone size: -
CDR3 protein: CATSREQEGHGYTF; CDR3 DNA: TGTGCCACCAGCAGAGAACAGGAAGGTCATGGCTACACCTTC; D gene: -; V gene: TRBV15; J gene: TRBJ1-2; clone size: -
CDR3 protein: CAISDYGTPGQGFYEQYF; CDR3 DNA: TGTGCCATCAGTGACTACGGAACCCCGGGACAGGGGTTCTACGAGCAGTACTTC; D gene: TRBD1; V gene: TRBV10-3; J gene: TRBJ2-7; clone size: few
CDR3 protein: CASSYSILLPGQGLDTQYF; CDR3 DNA: TGTGCCAGCAGTTACTCGATCCTACTCCCGGGACAGGGGCTAGATACGCAGTATTTT; D gene: TRBD1; V gene: TRBV6-5; J gene: TRBJ2-3; clone size: -
CDR3 protein: CAWTTGYEQYF; CDR3 DNA: TGTGCCTGGACCACAGGCTACGAGCAGTACTTC; D gene: -; V gene: TRBV30; J gene: TRBJ2-7; clone size: -
CDR3 protein: CASSQGGGRTEAFF; CDR3 DNA: TGCGCCAGCAGCCAAGGTGGGGGTCGGACTGAAGCTTTCTTT; D gene: -; V gene: TRBV4-1; J gene: TRBJ1-1; clone size: -
CDR3 protein: CASSIPRDYLTDTQYF; CDR3 DNA: TGTGCCAGCAGCATACCTCGGGACTACCTCACAGATACGCAGTATTTT; D gene: TRBD2; V gene: TRBV7-9; J gene: TRBJ2-3; clone size: many
CDR3 protein: CASRRGGYNEQFF; CDR3 DNA: TGTGCCAGCAGGCGGGGGGGGTACAATGAGCAGTTCTTC; D gene: TRBD2; V gene: TRBV2; J gene: TRBJ2-1; clone size: -
CDR3 protein: CASSYSTGNYEQYF; CDR3 DNA: TGTGCCAGCAGTTACTCGACAGGAAACTACGAGCAGTACTTC; D gene: -; V gene: TRBV6-2/TRBV6-3; J gene: TRBJ2-7; clone size: few
CDR3 protein: CATSEPDSNSYNEQFF; CDR3 DNA: TGTGCCACCAGCGAACCGGACAGTAACTCCTACAATGAGCAGTTCTTC; D gene: -; V gene: TRBV15; J gene: TRBJ2-1; clone size: -
CDR3 protein: CATSGKTGPDTQYF; CDR3 DNA: TGTGCCACCAGCGGAAAGACAGGGCCAGATACGCAGTATTTT; D gene: TRBD1; V gene: TRBV15; J gene: TRBJ2-3; clone size: few
CDR3 protein: CASSLGMDTEAFF; CDR3 DNA: TGTGCCAGCAGCTTAGGAATGGACACTGAAGCTTTCTTT; D gene: -; V gene: TRBV7-9; J gene: TRBJ1-1; clone size: many
CDR3 protein: CASSLTRGREAFF; CDR3 DNA: TGTGCCAGCAGTTTAACCCGGGGGAGAGAAGCTTTCTTT; D gene: -; V gene: TRBV12-3/TRBV12-4; J gene: TRBJ1-1; clone size: -
CDR3 protein: CATSDSLGPDGYTF; CDR3 DNA: TGTGCCACCAGTGATTCACTCGGGCCTGATGGCTACACCTTC; D gene: -; V gene: TRBV24-1; J gene: TRBJ1-2; clone size: few
CDR3 protein: CASSHGRTNAEAFF; CDR3 DNA: TGCGCCAGCAGCCATGGACGGACGAACGCTGAAGCTTTCTTT; D gene: -; V gene: TRBV5-1; J gene: TRBJ1-1; clone size: few
CDR3 protein: CSVGSKYGANVLTF; CDR3 DNA: TGCAGCGTTGGTTCTAAGTATGGGGCCAACGTCCTGACTTTC; D gene: -; V gene: TRBV29-1; J gene: TRBJ2-6; clone size: few
CDR3 protein: CASSKDRFSNQPQHF; CDR3 DNA: TGTGCCAGCAGTAAAGACAGGTTTAGCAATCAGCCCCAGCATTTT; D gene: -; V gene: TRBV6-5; J gene: TRBJ1-5; clone size: -
CDR3 protein: CSASDDPGGQHF; CDR3 DNA: TGCAGTGCTAGTGATGACCCGGGGGGCCAGCATTTT; D gene: -; V gene: TRBV20-1; J gene: TRBJ1-5; clone size: -
CDR3 protein: CASSYSTSGSTDTQYF; CDR3 DNA: TGTGCCAGCAGTTACTCGACTAGCGGGAGCACAGATACGCAGTATTTT; D gene: TRBD2; V gene: TRBV6-5; J gene: TRBJ2-3; clone size: -
CDR3 protein: CASSPFGTDTQYF; CDR3 DNA: TGCGCCAGCAGCCCTTTTGGGACAGATACGCAGTATTTT; D gene: -; V gene: TRBV4-1; J gene: TRBJ2-3; clone size: few
CDR3 protein: CASSLTSGGWNTGELFF; CDR3 DNA: TGTGCCAGCAGCTTGACTAGCGGGGGATGGAACACCGGGGAGCTGTTTTTT; D gene: TRBD2; V gene: TRBV5-6; J gene: TRBJ2-2; clone size: -
CDR3 protein: CASTRSSGANVLTF; CDR3 DNA: TGCGCCAGCACCAGAAGCTCTGGGGCCAACGTCCTGACTTTC; D gene: -; V gene: TRBV5-1; J gene: TRBJ2-6; clone size: many
CDR3 protein: CASSVQGEGTDTQYF; CDR3 DNA: TGTGCCAGCAGCGTTCAGGGGGAGGGCACAGATACGCAGTATTTT; D gene: -; V gene: TRBV9; J gene: TRBJ2-3; clone size: few
CDR3 protein: CSVAGGRGESYEQYF; CDR3 DNA: TGCAGCGTTGCGGGTGGTAGGGGGGAATCCTACGAGCAGTACTTC; D gene: -; V gene: TRBV29-1; J gene: TRBJ2-7; clone size: many
CDR3 protein: CASSLSAGLSNQPQHF; CDR3 DNA: TGTGCCAGCAGTTTATCGGCAGGGTTGAGCAATCAGCCCCAGCATTTT; D gene: -; V gene: TRBV27; J gene: TRBJ1-5; clone size: -
CDR3 protein: CASSGRPGSYYNEQFF; CDR3 DNA: TGTGCCAGCAGCGGACGTCCCGGGAGCTACTACAATGAGCAGTTCTTC; D gene: -; V gene: TRBV5-5; J gene: TRBJ2-1; clone size: -
CDR3 protein: CATQDPGVLEAFF; CDR3 DNA: TGTGCCACCCAGGACCCGGGAGTCCTTGAAGCTTTCTTT; D gene: -; V gene: TRBV7-9; J gene: TRBJ1-1; clone size: -
CDR3 protein: CASSSRGVSPLHF; CDR3 DNA: TGTGCCAGCAGTTCCAGGGGGGTTTCACCCCTCCACTTT; D gene: TRBD1; V gene: TRBV7-9; J gene: TRBJ1-6; clone size: few